The present T cell receptor (beta chain) was sequenced within a study of PD-L1 blockade in urothelial cancer. At the level of the study: Analyzed time points were 3 weeks (second dose) and 6 weeks after therapy began. Reported median T cell count for blood samples was roughly 150,000.

Documented time point: peripheral blood 6 weeks after treatment start. Patients yielded 1 to 8 samples each, pretreatment and on-treatment. Study findings and constraints: Below-median pretreatment blood TCR clonality was associated with improved progression-free and overall survival.

Repertoires were generated with immunoSEQ multiplex PCR, while TCRdb's copy carries only in-frame clones and drops some. The sample lists 40,000 to 45,000 clones; approximately 83% were seen once. This clone was recorded only once. Its antigen remains unidentified. The receptor was isolated from a man aged 55 to 70 with urothelial cancer. The input for sequencing was PBMCs, taken around atezolizumab (anti-PD-L1) treatment.

The CDR3 DNA follows: TGTGCCAGCGCCCCGGGGACTAGCCGATCCCCCTACGAGCAGTACTTC. Protein: CASAPGTSRSPYEQYF. J is TRBJ2-7 and V is TRBV25-1, with 9 bases matching TRBD2. Germline lookup yields CDR1 MGHDK and CDR2 SYGVNS. This CDR3 is built from 16 residues. The V and J ends lost 8 bases and 2 bases, in that order; junction bases with no gene match: 13.